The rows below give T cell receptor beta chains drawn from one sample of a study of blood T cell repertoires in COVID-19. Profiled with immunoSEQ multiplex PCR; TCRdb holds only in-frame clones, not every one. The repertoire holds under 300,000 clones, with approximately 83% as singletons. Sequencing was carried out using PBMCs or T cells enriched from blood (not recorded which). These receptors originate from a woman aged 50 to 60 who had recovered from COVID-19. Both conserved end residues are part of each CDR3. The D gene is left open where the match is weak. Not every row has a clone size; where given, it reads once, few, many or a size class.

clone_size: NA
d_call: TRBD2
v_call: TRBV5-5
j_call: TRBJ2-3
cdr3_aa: CASSTGLVADTQYF
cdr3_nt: TGTGCCAGCAGCACCGGACTAGTAGCAGATACGCAGTATTTT

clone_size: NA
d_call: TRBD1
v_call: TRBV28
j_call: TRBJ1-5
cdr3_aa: CASSSWTGEGQPQHF
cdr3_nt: TGTGCCAGCAGTTCTTGGACAGGGGAGGGTCAGCCCCAGCATTTT

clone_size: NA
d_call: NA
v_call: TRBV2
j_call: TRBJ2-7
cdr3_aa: CASSARLRGVTYEQYF
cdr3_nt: TGTGCCAGCAGCGCGAGACTACGGGGAGTTACCTACGAGCAGTACTTC

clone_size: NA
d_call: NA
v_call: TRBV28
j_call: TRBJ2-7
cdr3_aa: CASGRDSYEQYF
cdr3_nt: TGTGCCAGCGGCAGGGACTCCTACGAGCAGTACTTC

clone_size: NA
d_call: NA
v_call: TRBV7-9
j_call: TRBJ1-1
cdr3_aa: CASRSDGTKAFF
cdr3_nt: TGTGCCAGCAGGAGTGACGGGACAAAAGCTTTCTTT

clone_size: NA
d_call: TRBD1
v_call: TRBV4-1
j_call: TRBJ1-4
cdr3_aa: CASSHTGQSNEKLFF
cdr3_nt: TGCGCCAGCAGCCACACGGGACAGTCGAATGAAAAACTGTTTTTT

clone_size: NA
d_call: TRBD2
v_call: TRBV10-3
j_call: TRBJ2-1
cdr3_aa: CAIRTSGRRDEQFF
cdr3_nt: TGTGCCATCAGGACTAGCGGGAGAAGGGATGAGCAGTTCTTC

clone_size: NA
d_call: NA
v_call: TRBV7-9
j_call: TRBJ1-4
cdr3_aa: CASSPRGQRNEKLFF
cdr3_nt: TGTGCCAGCAGCCCCCGCGGGCAGCGAAATGAAAAACTGTTTTTT

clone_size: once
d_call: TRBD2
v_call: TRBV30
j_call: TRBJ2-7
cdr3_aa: CAWSYKWTSGSETYEQYF
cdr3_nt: TGTGCCTGGAGTTACAAATGGACTAGCGGGAGTGAGACCTACGAGCAGTACTTC

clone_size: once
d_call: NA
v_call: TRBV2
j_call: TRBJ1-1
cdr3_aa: CASTFPGMNTEAFF
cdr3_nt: TGTGCCAGCACCTTCCCGGGAATGAACACTGAAGCTTTCTTT

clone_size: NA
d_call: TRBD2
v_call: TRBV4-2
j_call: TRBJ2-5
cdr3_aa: CASSQDGASGGRETQYF
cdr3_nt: TGTGCCAGCAGCCAAGATGGGGCTAGCGGAGGCCGAGAGACCCAGTACTTC

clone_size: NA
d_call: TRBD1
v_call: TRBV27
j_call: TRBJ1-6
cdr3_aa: CASSRGQGHSPLHF
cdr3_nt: TGTGCCAGCAGTAGGGGACAGGGGCATTCACCCCTCCACTTT

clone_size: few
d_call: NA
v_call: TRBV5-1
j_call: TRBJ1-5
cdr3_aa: CASSLDGRPNQPQHF
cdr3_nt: TGCGCCAGCAGCTTGGACGGCAGGCCAAATCAGCCCCAGCATTTT

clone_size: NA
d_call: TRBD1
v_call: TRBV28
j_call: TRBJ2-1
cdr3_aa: CASSLDRYNEQFF
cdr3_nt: TGTGCCAGCAGTCTGGACAGGTACAATGAGCAGTTCTTC

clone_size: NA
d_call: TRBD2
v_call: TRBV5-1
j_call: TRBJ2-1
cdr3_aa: CASSLGVGGRYNEQFF
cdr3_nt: TGCGCCAGCAGCTTGGGAGTCGGCGGGAGGTACAATGAGCAGTTCTTC

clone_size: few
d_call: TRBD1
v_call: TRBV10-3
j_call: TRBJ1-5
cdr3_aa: CAISGETGPNQPQHF
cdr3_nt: TGTGCCATCAGTGGGGAGACAGGGCCTAATCAGCCCCAGCATTTT